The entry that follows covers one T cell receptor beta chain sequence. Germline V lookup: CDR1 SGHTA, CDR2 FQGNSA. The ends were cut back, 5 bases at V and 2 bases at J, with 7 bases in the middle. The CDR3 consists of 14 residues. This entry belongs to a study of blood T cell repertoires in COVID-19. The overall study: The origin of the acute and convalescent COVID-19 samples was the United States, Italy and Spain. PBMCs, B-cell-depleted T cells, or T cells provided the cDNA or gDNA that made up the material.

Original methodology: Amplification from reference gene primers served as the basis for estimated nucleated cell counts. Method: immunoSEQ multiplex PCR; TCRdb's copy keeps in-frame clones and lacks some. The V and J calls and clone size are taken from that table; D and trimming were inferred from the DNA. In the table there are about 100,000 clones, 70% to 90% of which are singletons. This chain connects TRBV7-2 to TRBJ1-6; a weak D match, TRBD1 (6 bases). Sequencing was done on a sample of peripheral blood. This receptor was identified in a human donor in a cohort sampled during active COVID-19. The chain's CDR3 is CASSPGAYNSPLHF. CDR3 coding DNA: TGTGCCAGCAGCCCAGGGGCCTATAATTCACCCCTCCACTTT.